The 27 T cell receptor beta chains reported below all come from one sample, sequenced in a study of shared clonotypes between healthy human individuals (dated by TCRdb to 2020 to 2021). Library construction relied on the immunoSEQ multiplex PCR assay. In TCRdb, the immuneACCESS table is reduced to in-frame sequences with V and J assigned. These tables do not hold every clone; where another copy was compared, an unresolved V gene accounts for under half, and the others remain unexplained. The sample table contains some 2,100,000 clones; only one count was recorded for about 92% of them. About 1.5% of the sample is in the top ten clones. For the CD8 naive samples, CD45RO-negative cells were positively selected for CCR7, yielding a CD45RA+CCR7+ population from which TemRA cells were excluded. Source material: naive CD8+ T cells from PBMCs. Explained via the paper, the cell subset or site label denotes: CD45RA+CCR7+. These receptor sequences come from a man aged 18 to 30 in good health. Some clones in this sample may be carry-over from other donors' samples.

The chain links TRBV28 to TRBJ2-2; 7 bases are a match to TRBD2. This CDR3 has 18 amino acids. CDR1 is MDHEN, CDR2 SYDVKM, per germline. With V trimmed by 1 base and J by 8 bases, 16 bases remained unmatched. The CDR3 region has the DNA TGTGCCAGCAGTTTATCGTGGGGGAGGGCCGAAAAACCGGGGGAGCTGTTTTTT. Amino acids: CASSLSWGRAEKPGELFF.

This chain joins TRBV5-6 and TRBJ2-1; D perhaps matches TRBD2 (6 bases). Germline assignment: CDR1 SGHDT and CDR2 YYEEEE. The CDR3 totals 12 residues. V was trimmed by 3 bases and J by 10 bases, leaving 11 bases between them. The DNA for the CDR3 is TGTGCCAGCAGCTGGGGGGTTTGGGAGCAGTTCTTC. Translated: CASSWGVWEQFF.

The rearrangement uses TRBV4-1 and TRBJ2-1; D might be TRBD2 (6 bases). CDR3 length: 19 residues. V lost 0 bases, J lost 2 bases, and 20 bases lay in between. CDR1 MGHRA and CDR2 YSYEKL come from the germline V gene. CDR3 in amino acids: CASSQDLAREIPTYNEQFF. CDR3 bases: TGCGCCAGCAGCCAAGATCTAGCGCGGGAAATACCTACCTACAATGAGCAGTTCTTC.

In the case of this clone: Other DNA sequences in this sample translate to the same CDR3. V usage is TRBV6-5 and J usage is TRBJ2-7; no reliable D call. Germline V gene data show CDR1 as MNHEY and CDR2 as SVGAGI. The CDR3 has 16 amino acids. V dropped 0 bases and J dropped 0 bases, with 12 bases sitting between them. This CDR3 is CASSYSIGLSSYEQYF. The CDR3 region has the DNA TGTGCCAGCAGTTACTCGATCGGCCTCTCCTCCTACGAGCAGTACTTC.

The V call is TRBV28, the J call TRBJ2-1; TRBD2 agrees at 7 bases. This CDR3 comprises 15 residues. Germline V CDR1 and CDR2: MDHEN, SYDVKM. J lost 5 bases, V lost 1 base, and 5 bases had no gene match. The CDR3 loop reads CASSLLGLLNNEQFF. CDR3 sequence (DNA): TGTGCCAGCAGTTTATTGGGACTACTCAACAATGAGCAGTTCTTC.

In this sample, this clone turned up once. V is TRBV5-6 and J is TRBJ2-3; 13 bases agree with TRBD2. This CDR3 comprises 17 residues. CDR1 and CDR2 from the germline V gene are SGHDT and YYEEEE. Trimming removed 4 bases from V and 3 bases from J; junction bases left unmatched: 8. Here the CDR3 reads CASSRWTSGSITDTQYF. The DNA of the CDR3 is TGTGCCAGCAGCCGCTGGACTAGCGGGAGCATTACAGATACGCAGTATTTT.

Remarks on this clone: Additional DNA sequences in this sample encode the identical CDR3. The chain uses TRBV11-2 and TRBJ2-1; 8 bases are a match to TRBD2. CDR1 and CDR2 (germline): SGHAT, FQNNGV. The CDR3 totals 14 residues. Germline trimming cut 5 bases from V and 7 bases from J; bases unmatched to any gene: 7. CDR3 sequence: CASSLGLAGNEQFF. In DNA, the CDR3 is TGTGCCAGCAGCCTCGGACTAGCAGGGAATGAGCAGTTCTTC.

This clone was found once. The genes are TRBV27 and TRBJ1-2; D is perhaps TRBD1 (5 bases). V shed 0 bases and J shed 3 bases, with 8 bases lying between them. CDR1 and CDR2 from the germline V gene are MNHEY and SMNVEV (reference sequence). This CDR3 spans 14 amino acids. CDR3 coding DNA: TGTGCCAGCAGTTTATCGGGGCCAGACTATGGCTACACCTTC. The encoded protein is CASSLSGPDYGYTF.

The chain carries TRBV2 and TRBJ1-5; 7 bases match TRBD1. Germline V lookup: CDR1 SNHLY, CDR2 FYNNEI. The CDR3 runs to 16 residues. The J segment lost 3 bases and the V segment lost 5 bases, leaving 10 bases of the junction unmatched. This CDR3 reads CASSPTGPIDNQPQHF. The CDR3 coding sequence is TGTGCCAGCAGTCCGACAGGGCCTATAGACAATCAGCCCCAGCATTTT. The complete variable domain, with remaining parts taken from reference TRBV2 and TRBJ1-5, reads EPEVTQTPSHQVTQMGQEVILRCVPISNHLYFYWYRQILGQKVEFLVSFYNNEISEKSEIFDDQFSVERPDGSNFTLKIRSTKLEDSAMYFCASSPTGPIDNQPQHFGDGTRLSIL.

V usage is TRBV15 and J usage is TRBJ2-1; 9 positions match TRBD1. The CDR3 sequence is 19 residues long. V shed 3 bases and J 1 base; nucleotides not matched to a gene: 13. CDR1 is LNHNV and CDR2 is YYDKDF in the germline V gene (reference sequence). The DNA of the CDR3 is TGTGCCACCAGCAGGGAACCATGGGCCGGGACAGGGTCCTACAATGAGCAGTTCTTC. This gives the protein CATSREPWAGTGSYNEQFF. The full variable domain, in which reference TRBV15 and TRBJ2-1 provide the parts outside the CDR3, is DAMVIQNPRYQVTQFGKPVTLSCSQTLNHNVMYWYQQKSSQAPKLLFHYYDKDFNNEADTPDNFQSRRPNTSFCFLDIRSPGLGDTAMYLCATSREPWAGTGSYNEQFFGPGTRLTVL.

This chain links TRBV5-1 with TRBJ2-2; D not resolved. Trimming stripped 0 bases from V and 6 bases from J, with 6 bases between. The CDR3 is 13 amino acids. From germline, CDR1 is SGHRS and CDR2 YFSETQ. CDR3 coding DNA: TGCGCCAGCAGCTTGGATGGTCCCGGGGAGCTGTTTTTT. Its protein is CASSLDGPGELFF.

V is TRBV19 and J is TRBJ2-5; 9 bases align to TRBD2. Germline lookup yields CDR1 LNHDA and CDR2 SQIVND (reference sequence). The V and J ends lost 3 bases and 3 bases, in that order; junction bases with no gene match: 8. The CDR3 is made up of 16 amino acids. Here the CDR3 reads CASSIMSSGSKETQYF. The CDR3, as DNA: TGTGCCAGTAGTATTATGAGTAGCGGGAGTAAAGAGACCCAGTACTTC.

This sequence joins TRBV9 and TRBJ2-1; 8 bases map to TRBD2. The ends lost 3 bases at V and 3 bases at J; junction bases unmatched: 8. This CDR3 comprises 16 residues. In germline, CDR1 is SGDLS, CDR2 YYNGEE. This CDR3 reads CASSELSGSIYNEQFF. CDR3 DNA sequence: TGTGCCAGCAGCGAACTCAGCGGGAGTATCTACAATGAGCAGTTCTTC.

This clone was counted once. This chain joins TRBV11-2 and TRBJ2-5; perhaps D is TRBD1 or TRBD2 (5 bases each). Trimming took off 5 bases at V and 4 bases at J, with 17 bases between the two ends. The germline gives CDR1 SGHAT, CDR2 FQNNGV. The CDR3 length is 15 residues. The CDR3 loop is CASSTRDRDVETQYF. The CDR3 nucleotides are TGTGCCAGCAGCACCCGGGACCGGGATGTAGAGACCCAGTACTTC.

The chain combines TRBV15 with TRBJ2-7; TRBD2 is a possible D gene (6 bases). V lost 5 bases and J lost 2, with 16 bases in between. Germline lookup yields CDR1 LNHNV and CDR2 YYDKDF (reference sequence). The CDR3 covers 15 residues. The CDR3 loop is CATSEQLAAAYEQYF. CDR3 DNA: TGTGCCACCAGCGAGCAGTTAGCGGCAGCCTACGAGCAGTACTTC.

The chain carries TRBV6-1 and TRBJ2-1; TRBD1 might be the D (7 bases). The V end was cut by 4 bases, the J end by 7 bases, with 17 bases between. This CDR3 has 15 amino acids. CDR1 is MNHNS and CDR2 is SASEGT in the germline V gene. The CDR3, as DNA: TGTGCCAGCAGTGCGCTCAGACAGGGACTTAATGAGCAGTTCTTC. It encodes CASSALRQGLNEQFF.

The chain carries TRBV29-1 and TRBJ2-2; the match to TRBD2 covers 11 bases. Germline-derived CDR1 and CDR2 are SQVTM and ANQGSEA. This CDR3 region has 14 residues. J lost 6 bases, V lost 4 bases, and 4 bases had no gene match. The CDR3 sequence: CSVVGSGRAGELFF. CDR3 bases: TGCAGCGTTGTGGGTAGCGGGAGGGCCGGGGAGCTGTTTTTT.

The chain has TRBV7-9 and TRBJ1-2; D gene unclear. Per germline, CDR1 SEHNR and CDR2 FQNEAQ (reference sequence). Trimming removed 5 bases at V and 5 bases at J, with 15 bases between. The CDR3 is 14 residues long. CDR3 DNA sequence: TGTGCCAGCAGCCCAGGCGGCCCTGTGTATGGCTACACCTTC. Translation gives CASSPGGPVYGYTF.

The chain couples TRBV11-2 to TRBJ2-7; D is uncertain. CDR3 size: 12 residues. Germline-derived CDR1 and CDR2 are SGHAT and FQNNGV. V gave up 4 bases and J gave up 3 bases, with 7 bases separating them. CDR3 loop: CASSSLNYEQYF. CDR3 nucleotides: TGTGCCAGCAGCTCCCTTAACTACGAGCAGTACTTC. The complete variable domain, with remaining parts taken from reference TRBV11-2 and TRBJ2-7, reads EAGVAQSPRYKIIEKRQSVAFWCNPISGHATLYWYQQILGQGPKLLIQFQNNGVVDDSQLPKDRFSAERLKGVDSTLKIQPAKLEDSAVYLCASSSLNYEQYFGPGTRLTVT.

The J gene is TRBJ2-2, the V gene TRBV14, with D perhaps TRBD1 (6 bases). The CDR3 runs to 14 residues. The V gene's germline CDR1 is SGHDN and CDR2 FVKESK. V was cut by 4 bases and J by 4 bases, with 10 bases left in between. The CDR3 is CASSPYRATGELFF. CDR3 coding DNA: TGTGCCAGCAGCCCTTACAGGGCCACCGGGGAGCTGTTTTTT.

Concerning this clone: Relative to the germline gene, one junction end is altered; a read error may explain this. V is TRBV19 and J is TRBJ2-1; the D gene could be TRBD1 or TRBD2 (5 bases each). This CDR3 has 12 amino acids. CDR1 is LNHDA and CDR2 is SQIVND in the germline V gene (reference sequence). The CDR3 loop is CASMGVPNEQFF. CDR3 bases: TGTGCAAGTATGGGGGTTCCCAATGAGCAGTTCTTC.

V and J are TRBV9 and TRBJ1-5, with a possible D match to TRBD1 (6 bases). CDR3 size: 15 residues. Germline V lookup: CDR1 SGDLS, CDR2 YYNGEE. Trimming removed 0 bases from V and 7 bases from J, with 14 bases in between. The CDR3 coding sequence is TGTGCCAGCAGCGTAGGCTGGGGGGCCGAGCAGCCCCAGCATTTT. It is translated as CASSVGWGAEQPQHF.

The CDR3: CASSSAGSEAFF. Written as DNA, the CDR3 is TGTGCCAGCAGTTCCGCAGGGTCTGAAGCTTTCTTT. V usage is TRBV28 and J usage is TRBJ1-1, with D perhaps TRBD1 (5 bases). The V end lost 4 bases, the J end lost 6 bases, and 9 bases lay between the germline ends. CDR3 size: 12 residues. Germline CDR1 MDHEN, CDR2 SYDVKM.

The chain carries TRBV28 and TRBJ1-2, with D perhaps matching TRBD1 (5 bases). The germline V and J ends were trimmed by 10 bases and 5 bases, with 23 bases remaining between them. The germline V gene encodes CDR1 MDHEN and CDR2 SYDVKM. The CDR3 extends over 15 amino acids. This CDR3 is CATRTWGILGYGYTF. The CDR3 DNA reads TGTGCCACCCGAACGTGGGGGATTCTGGGGTATGGCTACACCTTC.

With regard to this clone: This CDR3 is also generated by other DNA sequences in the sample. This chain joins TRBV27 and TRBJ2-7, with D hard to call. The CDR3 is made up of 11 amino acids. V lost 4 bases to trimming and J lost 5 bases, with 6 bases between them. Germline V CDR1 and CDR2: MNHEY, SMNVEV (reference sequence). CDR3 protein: CASSSRHEQYF. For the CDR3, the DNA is TGTGCCAGCAGTTCCCGACACGAGCAGTACTTC.

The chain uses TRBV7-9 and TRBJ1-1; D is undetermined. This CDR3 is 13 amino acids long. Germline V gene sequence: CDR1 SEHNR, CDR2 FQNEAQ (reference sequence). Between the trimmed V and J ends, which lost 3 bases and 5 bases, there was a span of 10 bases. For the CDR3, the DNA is TGTGCCAGCAGCTTGGGGTTTGGGACTGAAGCTTTCTTT. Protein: CASSLGFGTEAFF. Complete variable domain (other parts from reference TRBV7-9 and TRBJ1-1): DTGVSQNPRHKITKRGQNVTFRCDPISEHNRLYWYRQTLGQGPEFLTYFQNEAQLEKSRLLSDRFSAERPKGSFSTLEIQRTEQGDSAMYLCASSLGFGTEAFFGQGTRLTVV.

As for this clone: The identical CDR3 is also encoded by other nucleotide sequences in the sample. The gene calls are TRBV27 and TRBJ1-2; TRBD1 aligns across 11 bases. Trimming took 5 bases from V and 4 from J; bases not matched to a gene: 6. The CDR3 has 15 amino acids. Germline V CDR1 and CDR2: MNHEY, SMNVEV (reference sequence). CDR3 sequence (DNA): TGTGCCAGCAGTCCAAGGACAGGGGGCGTCTATGGCTACACCTTC. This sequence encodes CASSPRTGGVYGYTF.